These 11 T cell receptor beta chains originate from one sample sequenced in a study of CD8 T cells in Susac syndrome. When the RNA was reverse transcribed, random hexamers were used with an input of 0.5 to 1 ug. MiXCR, run by TCRdb on the immunoSEQ multiplex PCR reads, gives a single entry per CDR3 protein. The data hold a few hundred thousand distinct CDR3 sequences, with approximately 85% observed a single time. Sample: CD8+ T cells from PBMCs. The receptors were sampled from a human donor with multiple sclerosis.

As concerns this clonotype: The junction differs from germline at one of its ends, possibly a read error. This chain joins TRBV6-5 and TRBJ2-7; D possibly matches TRBD1 or TRBD2 (7 bases each). The CDR3 runs 12 residues. Germline V gives CDR1 MNHEY, CDR2 SVGAGI. The CDR3 protein is CASTPGGDEQYF. CDR3 nucleotide sequence: TGCGCCAGCACTCCAGGGGGGGACGAGCAGTACTTC.

The J gene is TRBJ1-4, the V gene TRBV7-9; D perhaps matches TRBD1 (6 bases). The V end lost 1 base, the J end lost 2 bases, and 11 bases lay between the germline ends. The CDR3 length is 16 residues. Germline V gene data show CDR1 as SEHNR and CDR2 as FQNEAQ (reference sequence). The CDR3 sequence: CASSLVIQGTNEKLFF. CDR3 bases: TGTGCCAGCAGCTTAGTGATTCAGGGGACTAATGAAAAACTGTTTTTT.

The J gene is TRBJ1-5, the V gene TRBV19, with D tentatively TRBD1 (6 bases). Trimming left V 4 bases short and J 4 bases short, with 11 bases between. From germline, CDR1 is LNHDA and CDR2 SQIVND (reference sequence). CDR3 length: 14 amino acids. The CDR3 nucleotides are TGTGCCAGTAGTAGGACAGACTTAAATCAGCCCCAGCATTTT. Translation gives CASSRTDLNQPQHF.

The chain is built from TRBV27 and TRBJ1-1, with TRBD1 matching over 7 bases. Unmatched junction bases numbered 5, after V lost 3 bases and J lost 4 bases. Germline CDR1 and CDR2: MNHEY and SMNVEV (reference sequence). This CDR3 has 14 amino acids. DNA for the CDR3: TGTGCCAGCAGTTTGGGGACAGCCCTCACTGAAGCTTTCTTT. Translating it yields CASSLGTALTEAFF.

V is TRBV7-9 and J is TRBJ2-5; D not resolved. Trimming pared 5 bases from V and 4 bases from J, leaving 11 bases between. Germline-derived CDR1 and CDR2 are SEHNR and FQNEAQ (reference sequence). The CDR3 totals 13 residues. CDR3 bases: TGTGCCAGCAGCCCCTCTTTGGTAGAGACCCAGTACTTC. This translates into CASSPSLVETQYF.

The chain recombines TRBV5-1 with TRBJ1-1; D is undetermined. Germline CDR1 SGHRS, CDR2 YFSETQ. The CDR3 length is 15 residues. The V and J ends lost 2 bases and 1 base respectively, with 12 bases between them. This chain's CDR3 is CASSFGRGGNTEAFF. The CDR3, as DNA: TGCGCCAGCAGCTTTGGCCGGGGAGGGAACACTGAAGCTTTCTTT.

This clonotype turned up a few times. This chain connects TRBV7-9 to TRBJ2-7, with D hard to call. The germline V gene encodes CDR1 SEHNR and CDR2 FQNEAQ (reference sequence). The CDR3 covers 12 residues. The V gene lost 3 bases and the J gene lost 5 bases, with 8 bases spanning the gap. The CDR3: CASSFTGNEQYF. The CDR3 bases are TGTGCCAGCAGCTTTACCGGAAACGAGCAGTACTTC.

The chain joins TRBV2 to TRBJ2-2; D may be TRBD1 or TRBD2 (6 bases each). CDR1 and CDR2 from the germline V gene are SNHLY and FYNNEI. The length of the CDR3 is 17 residues. Trimming took off 1 base at V and 5 bases at J, with 17 bases between the two ends. The DNA for the CDR3 is TGTGCCAGCAGTGAAGAAGGAGCGACAGGAGGGACCGGGGAGCTGTTTTTT. Protein product: CASSEEGATGGTGELFF.

The V and J genes are TRBV10-3 and TRBJ2-2; either TRBD1 or TRBD2 may supply D (5 bases each). The germline gives CDR1 ENHRY, CDR2 SYGVKD. Trimming took 8 bases from V and 5 from J, leaving 18 bases between them. This CDR3 is 15 amino acids long. The CDR3 DNA reads as TGTGCCATCCGGGACGGACGAACGGAGACCGGGGAGCTGTTTTTT. Protein sequence: CAIRDGRTETGELFF.

V and J are TRBV4-1 and TRBJ2-7; 11 nucleotides align to TRBD2. Germline lookup yields CDR1 MGHRA and CDR2 YSYEKL. The CDR3 spans 14 residues. V dropped 3 bases and J dropped 4; count of bases not matched to a gene: 2. CDR3 in amino acids: CASSQGLADYEQYF. CDR3 DNA: TGCGCCAGCAGCCAGGGACTAGCGGATTACGAGCAGTACTTC.

V and J are TRBV27 and TRBJ1-2; the match to TRBD1 covers 8 bases. The trim removed 0 bases at V and 8 bases at J, leaving 5 bases unmatched. Per the germline V gene, CDR1 is MNHEY and CDR2 is SMNVEV (reference sequence). This CDR3 comprises 14 residues. For the CDR3, the DNA is TGTGCCAGCAGTTTATCGACAGGGGTGGGAGGCTACACCTTC. Translating gives CASSLSTGVGGYTF.